This entry is about one T cell receptor (beta chain). Its target is not known. TCRdb reprocessed the reads via MiXCR and lists one record per CDR3 protein. The sample lists 350,000 to 500,000 distinct CDR3 sequences; under 40% were seen once. The data belong to a study of T cell repertoires in cytomegalovirus infection. Study as a whole: Public TCR beta signatures provided an indication of both CMV infection and a matching HLA type. Study conclusions and caveats: There were carriers of CMV plus the relevant HLA, and cumulative public TCR beta family frequency identified them. Clonotype analysis showed dominance of the ex vivo response by HLA-C-restricted CMV-specific TCR beta clonotypes.

Looked up from germline, CDR1 is SGHVS and CDR2 is FNYEAQ. The CDR3 is made up of 16 amino acids. J was trimmed by 5 bases and V by 5 bases; bases with no gene match: 9. Input material: PBMCs. V and J are TRBV7-6 and TRBJ2-1; 10 bases line up with TRBD2. The clonotype comes from a human donor in good health (CMV status not recorded). Some clones in this sample may be carry-over from other donors' samples. Here the CDR3 reads CASSPPGLAEDNEQFF. The DNA of the CDR3 is TGTGCCAGCAGCCCACCCGGACTAGCGGAAGACAATGAGCAGTTCTTC.